The entry below describes one TCR beta chain. This CDR3 spans 15 amino acids. The trim removed 5 bases at V and 5 bases at J, leaving 9 bases unmatched. The data originate from a study of T cells in Graves' hyperthyroidism and ophthalmopathy. Using RNA transcripts as the source, TCR beta CDR3 regions were amplified. HTBI primers drove first-round RT-PCR of the TCR CDR3. TCRdb recomputed calls from the multiplex PCR reads with MiXCR, one row per CDR3 protein. The data contain about 300,000 distinct CDR3 sequences, around 20% of them seen just once; the ten biggest clones take up 35% to 40%. The sequence derives from a man aged 45-65 years with Graves' ophthalmopathy. This chain links TRBV12-3 or TRBV12-4 with TRBJ2-1, with 7 bases matching TRBD1. The sequenced sample was blood. Here the CDR3 reads CASSRGQVANNEQFF. The CDR3 DNA is TGTGCCAGCAGTCGCGGACAGGTTGCCAACAATGAGCAGTTCTTC.